This is a list of T cell receptor beta chains from one sample in a study of blood T cell repertoires in COVID-19. TCRdb's copy holds only in-frame clones and misses some; the assay was immunoSEQ multiplex PCR. The data contain tens of thousands of clones, about 91% of them singletons. Sample: peripheral blood. The receptor set was obtained from a human donor with active COVID-19. The donor label of this sample is uncertain. Both conserved end residues are part of each CDR3. The order of the fields is J gene, clone size, D gene, V gene, CDR3 DNA, CDR3 protein. A D gene is named only where the DNA matches it firmly. Some rows mark clone size as missing; the rest say once, few, many or name a class of expanded clone.

j_call: TRBJ1-4; clone_size: .; d_call: TRBD1; v_call: TRBV18; cdr3_nt: TGTGCCAGCTCACCATCGGGACAGGGCAAAAAACTGTTTTTT; cdr3_aa: CASSPSGQGKKLFF
j_call: TRBJ2-5; clone_size: .; d_call: .; v_call: TRBV6-5; cdr3_nt: TGTGCCAGCAGTTCGTCTCAGGGTATCGAGACCCAGTACTTC; cdr3_aa: CASSSSQGIETQYF
j_call: TRBJ1-6; clone_size: .; d_call: TRBD1; v_call: TRBV10-2; cdr3_nt: TGCGCCAGCAGGACAGGGGGCCTCAGCTCCTATAATTCACCCCTCCACTTT; cdr3_aa: CASRTGGLSSYNSPLHF
j_call: TRBJ1-1; clone_size: .; d_call: .; v_call: TRBV6-5; cdr3_nt: TGTGCCAGCAGTTATACAGGGAGGAACACTGAAGCTTTCTTT; cdr3_aa: CASSYTGRNTEAFF
j_call: TRBJ2-7; clone_size: .; d_call: TRBD1; v_call: TRBV27; cdr3_nt: TGTGCCAGCAGTCGGACAGGGGTTAAACCCGAGCAGTACTTC; cdr3_aa: CASSRTGVKPEQYF
j_call: TRBJ1-1; clone_size: .; d_call: .; v_call: TRBV6-1; cdr3_nt: TGTGCCAGCAGTGAACGGGGGAACTCTGAAGCTTTCTTT; cdr3_aa: CASSERGNSEAFF
j_call: TRBJ1-2; clone_size: .; d_call: .; v_call: TRBV2; cdr3_nt: TGTGCCAGCACGGACATTGTTATTGTGATAGATGGCTACACCTTC; cdr3_aa: CASTDIVIVIDGYTF
j_call: TRBJ2-6; clone_size: .; d_call: TRBD1; v_call: TRBV27; cdr3_nt: TGTGCCAGCAGTTCAATCCCCTCTGGGACAGGGTTCTCTGGGGCCAACGTCCTGACTTTC; cdr3_aa: CASSSIPSGTGFSGANVLTF
j_call: TRBJ2-3; clone_size: .; d_call: TRBD2; v_call: TRBV3-1/TRBV3-2; cdr3_nt: TGTGCCAGCAGCCAAGTCGGATTGAGCGGGGGGATTAGCACAGATACGCAGTATTTT; cdr3_aa: CASSQVGLSGGISTDTQYF
j_call: TRBJ1-2; clone_size: .; d_call: .; v_call: TRBV5-1; cdr3_nt: TGCGCCAGCAGCTCACGAGGAGACTATGGCTACACCTTC; cdr3_aa: CASSSRGDYGYTF
j_call: TRBJ1-2; clone_size: few; d_call: .; v_call: TRBV29-1; cdr3_nt: TGCAGCGTTGTATCCGGCTATGGCTACACCTTC; cdr3_aa: CSVVSGYGYTF
j_call: TRBJ1-6; clone_size: .; d_call: .; v_call: TRBV27; cdr3_nt: TGTGCCAGCAGTTTAGCGGGGGATAATTCACCCCTCCACTTT; cdr3_aa: CASSLAGDNSPLHF